The rows below give T cell receptor beta chains drawn from one sample of a study of T cells in Graves' hyperthyroidism and ophthalmopathy. One entry per CDR3 protein results from TCRdb running MiXCR on the multiplex PCR reads. The sample records hundreds of thousands of distinct CDR3 sequences, around 45% being singletons. Specimen: peripheral blood or thyroid tissue (not recorded which). All receptors derive from a woman younger than 35 with Graves' hyperthyroidism. Both conserved end residues are part of each CDR3. D genes are given only for firm matches. A clone size is listed for some rows: how often the clone was seen (once, few, many), or a class if it is expanded.

>TRBV29-1|TRBJ2-7|many|-
CSVEGGRGSQSYEQYF
TGCAGCGTTGAAGGGGGGCGGGGTAGCCAATCCTACGAGCAGTACTTC
>TRBV7-9|TRBJ2-6|-|-
CASTTRDNVLTF
TGTGCCAGCACCACCAGGGACAACGTCCTGACTTTC
>TRBV7-8|TRBJ2-7|few|-
CASSQRRARYEQYF
TGTGCCAGCAGCCAGCGGCGGGCCCGCTACGAGCAGTACTTC
>TRBV25-1|TRBJ1-2|few|TRBD1
CASSPTGGRNGYTF
TGTGCCAGCAGCCCGACAGGGGGGAGGAATGGCTACACCTTC
>TRBV12-3/TRBV12-4|TRBJ1-1|few|-
CASSFLALNTEAFF
TGTGCCAGCAGTTTTCTTGCCTTGAACACTGAAGCTTTCTTT
>TRBV7-2|TRBJ1-3|-|-
CASSLWGAMPGNTIYF
TGTGCCAGCAGCCTCTGGGGAGCGATGCCTGGAAACACCATATATTTT
>TRBV10-1|TRBJ2-7|-|TRBD2
CASSVRGSNEQYF
TGCGCCAGCAGTGTTCGCGGGAGCAACGAGCAGTACTTC
>TRBV25-1|TRBJ1-2|-|-
CASSADRRPRDYGYTF
TGTGCCAGCAGTGCAGACAGGCGCCCCCGAGACTATGGCTACACCTTC
>TRBV10-2|TRBJ2-7|-|TRBD1
CASSSDRAVGDEQYF
TGTGCCAGCAGCTCGGACAGGGCCGTGGGGGACGAGCAGTACTTC
>TRBV29-1|TRBJ2-5|few|-
CSVVEGPQETQYF
TGCAGCGTTGTGGAGGGACCCCAAGAGACCCAGTACTTC
>TRBV29-1|TRBJ2-6|-|TRBD1
CSVGDRSSSGANVLTF
TGCAGCGTTGGGGACAGGTCGTCCTCTGGGGCCAACGTCCTGACTTTC
>TRBV7-6|TRBJ2-5|few|-
CASSLALGSETQYF
TGTGCCAGCAGCTTAGCGTTGGGGTCCGAGACCCAGTACTTC
>TRBV7-2|TRBJ2-5|-|-
CASSLEEWGQETQYF
TGTGCCAGCAGTTTGGAGGAGTGGGGCCAAGAGACCCAGTACTTC
>TRBV9|TRBJ2-6|-|TRBD1
CASSVGTGSSGANVLTF
TGTGCCAGCAGCGTGGGGACAGGGTCCTCTGGGGCCAACGTCCTGACTTTC
>TRBV2|TRBJ1-2|many|TRBD1
CASRFGQGNYGYTF
TGTGCCAGCAGGTTCGGACAGGGGAACTATGGCTACACCTTC
>TRBV25-1|TRBJ1-1|few|-
CASSLSLQNTEAFF
TGTGCCAGCAGCTTGTCACTCCAGAACACTGAAGCTTTCTTT
>TRBV7-3|TRBJ2-7|many|-
CASSHGLDEQYF
TGTGCCAGCAGCCACGGACTTGACGAGCAGTACTTC
>TRBV20-1|TRBJ1-2|few|TRBD1
CSAKQGLRGYTF
TGCAGTGCCAAACAGGGGCTACGGGGCTACACCTTC
>TRBV4-2|TRBJ2-2|-|-
CASSQDVTGNTGELFF
TGTGCCAGCAGCCAAGATGTGACGGGAAACACCGGGGAGCTGTTTTTT
>TRBV9|TRBJ1-1|-|-
CASSVYRGVNTEAFF
TGTGCCAGCAGCGTATATAGGGGTGTGAACACTGAAGCTTTCTTT
>TRBV25-1|TRBJ2-5|many|-
CASRPGIQETQYF
TGTGCCAGCAGACCAGGGATCCAAGAGACCCAGTACTTC
>TRBV29-1|TRBJ2-5|many|TRBD2
CSVSSGSETQYF
TGCAGCGTTTCTAGCGGAAGTGAGACCCAGTACTTC
>TRBV25-1|TRBJ2-3|-|-
CASSHPTDTQYF
TGTGCCAGCAGCCATCCCACAGATACGCAGTATTTT
>TRBV5-1|TRBJ1-2|few|-
CASSSTAALYGYTF
TGCGCCAGCAGCTCGACGGCTGCCTTGTATGGCTACACCTTC
>TRBV10-3|TRBJ1-6|-|TRBD1
CAISESGQLRNSPLHF
TGTGCCATCAGTGAGTCGGGACAGTTGCGCAATTCACCCCTCCACTTT
>TRBV5-1|TRBJ2-7|few|-
CASIAGAGRAGLDEQYF
TGCGCCAGCATCGCTGGGGCAGGGCGTGCGGGCCTGGACGAGCAGTACTTC
>TRBV7-9|TRBJ2-2|-|-
CASSLVWGLANTGELFF
TGTGCCAGCAGCTTGGTCTGGGGCCTAGCGAACACCGGGGAGCTGTTTTTT
>TRBV2|TRBJ2-2|few|-
CASSPRGYTGELFF
TGTGCCAGCAGTCCTCGCGGGTACACCGGGGAGCTGTTTTTT
>TRBV10-3|TRBJ1-1|many|TRBD1
CAISDSRRGPEAFF
TGTGCCATCAGTGACTCTCGCAGGGGGCCTGAAGCTTTCTTT
>TRBV7-2|TRBJ2-5|few|TRBD1
CASSPGQGQETQYF
TGTGCCAGCAGCCCGGGACAGGGGCAAGAGACCCAGTACTTC
>TRBV10-2|TRBJ1-5|many|-
CASSDGGLSNQPQHF
TGCGCCAGCAGTGATGGCGGCCTTAGCAATCAGCCCCAGCATTTT
>TRBV27|TRBJ1-6|-|TRBD1
CASSLYGQGGSPLHF
TGTGCCAGCAGTTTATATGGACAGGGGGGATCCCCCCTCCACTTT
>TRBV10-3|TRBJ2-5|-|-
CASREQGGETQYF
TGTGCCAGCAGGGAACAGGGTGGAGAGACCCAGTACTTC
>TRBV12-3/TRBV12-4|TRBJ2-5|few|-
CASSTSGGETQYF
TGTGCCAGCAGTACGTCAGGGGGGGAGACCCAGTACTTC
>TRBV2|TRBJ1-5|-|-
CASPSLSRTSFPGAQHF
TGTGCCAGCCCATCGCTTTCCCGGACCTCCTTTCCTGGGGCCCAGCATTTT
>TRBV2|TRBJ1-2|many|-
CASSPTENYGYTF
TGTGCCAGCAGTCCTACAGAGAACTATGGCTACACCTTC
>TRBV20-1|TRBJ1-4|-|-
CSASVGFNEKLFF
TGCAGTGCTAGTGTCGGGTTTAATGAAAAACTGTTTTTT